The sequence of this T cell receptor beta chain was determined in a study of CD8 T cells in ankylosing spondylitis listed by TCRdb under 2017. Broadly, across the study: The study set out to find disease-linked TCR variants by profiling T cell receptor beta repertoires in ankylosing spondylitis patients and healthy donors. Peripheral blood was sampled, and synovial fluid was additionally collected from ankylosing spondylitis patients. The full study cohort comprised 25 or so ankylosing spondylitis patients and some 110 healthy donors. Overall study outcomes, separate from this receptor: A TCR beta motif made up of eight highly homologous amino acid variants appeared to be characteristic of blood from ankylosing spondylitis patients. Some TCR beta motif variants had previously been reported in synovial fluid and blood of reactive arthritis patients, which suggested common disease-initiation mechanisms. The disease-linked clones were reported as significantly enriched in matched synovial fluid samples from ankylosing spondylitis patients. In peripheral blood, the disease-linked clones were found at relatively low frequencies and had a CD8+ phenotype.

Details on this clonotype: Its antigen is unknown. The input lacks base qualities; no much larger clone sits a single base away.

Data came from an Illumina HiSeq 2500. TCR beta libraries were prepared by quantitative 5'-RACE with molecular barcodes. Processing in the source paper ran as follows. Disease-linked TCR variants were identified with a new computational method built on a probabilistic model of VDJ rearrangement. The public sequencing data were trimmed at Q25 with fastp and processed into clonotypes with MiXCR by TCRdb, which kept only in-frame beta chains. For every CDR3 protein sequence, its rows merge into one entry that carries the most common genes and DNA. The V and J calls and clone size are TCRdb's, not the authors'. In all, the sample holds a few hundred thousand distinct CDR3 sequences, and more than 20% of those were seen once. The ten most abundant clones make up around 13% of the sample. The CDR3, from cysteine to phenylalanine, totals 14 residues. The retained sequence is limited to the CDR3, 42 bases, with the frame set at the first base. V lost 6 bases and J lost 5 bases, and the count of bases not matched to a germline gene is 10.

This receptor was identified in a male donor with ankylosing spondylitis or in good health (not recorded which). Sample: blood, either unsorted or a sorted T cell fraction (not recorded which). The chain employs TRBV12-3 or TRBV12-4 and TRBJ2-7, with TRBD2 identical over 7 junction bases. The CDR3 loop reads CASSLGGLQDEQYF. The sequenced DNA is TGTGCCAGCAGCCTCGGGGGGTTACAAGACGAGCAGTACTTC.